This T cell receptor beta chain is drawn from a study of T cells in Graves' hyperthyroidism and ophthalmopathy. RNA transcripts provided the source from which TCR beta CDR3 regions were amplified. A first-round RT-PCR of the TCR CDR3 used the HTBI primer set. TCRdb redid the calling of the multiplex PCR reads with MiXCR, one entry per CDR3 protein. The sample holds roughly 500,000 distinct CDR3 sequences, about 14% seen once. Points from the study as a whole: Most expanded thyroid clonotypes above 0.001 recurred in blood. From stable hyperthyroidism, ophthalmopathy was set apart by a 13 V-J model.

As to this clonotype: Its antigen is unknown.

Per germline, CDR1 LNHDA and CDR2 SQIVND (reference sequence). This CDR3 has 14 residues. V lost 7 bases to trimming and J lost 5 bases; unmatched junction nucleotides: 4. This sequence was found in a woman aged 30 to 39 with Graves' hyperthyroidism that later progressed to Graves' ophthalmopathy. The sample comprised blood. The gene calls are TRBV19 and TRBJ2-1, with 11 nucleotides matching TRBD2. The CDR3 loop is CASKLAGAHNEQFF. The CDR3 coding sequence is TGTGCCAGTAAACTAGCGGGAGCCCACAATGAGCAGTTCTTC.